Each of the 5 T cell receptor beta chains below was sequenced from the same sample in a study of early T cells in non-severe SARS-CoV-2 infection. Via MiXCR, TCRdb re-called the 5' RACE reads, giving one row per CDR3 protein. The sample holds 35,000 to 45,000 distinct CDR3 sequences, around 6% seen once. The sequenced material came from whole blood. These receptors all stem from an adult who was a healthcare worker with PCR-confirmed SARS-CoV-2 infection or an uninfected control (not recorded which).

This clonotype was picked up many times. This chain links TRBV20-1 with TRBJ1-2, with a possible D match to TRBD1 (6 bases). V was trimmed by 0 bases and J by 5 bases, leaving 16 bases between them. Germline V CDR1 and CDR2: DFQATT, SNEGSKA (reference sequence). The CDR3 runs 15 residues. CDR3 sequence: CSARDSGTLPYGYTF. The CDR3 DNA is TGCAGTGCTAGAGATTCGGGGACATTACCTTATGGCTACACCTTC.

This clonotype was found a few times. The chain couples TRBV4-2 to TRBJ1-4; 7 nucleotides match TRBD1. This CDR3 spans 15 amino acids. J lost 3 bases, V lost 4 bases, and 5 bases had no gene match. Germline CDR1 is LGHNA and CDR2 is YNFKEQ. CDR3 residues: CASSPTGQPNEKLFF. Written as DNA, the CDR3 is TGTGCCAGCAGCCCAACGGGACAGCCTAATGAAAAACTGTTTTTT.

This clonotype has a count of ten or more. The V call is TRBV27, the J call TRBJ2-2; a weak D match, TRBD1 (6 bases). V lost 4 bases and J 4 bases, leaving 10 bases between the germline ends. The CDR3 runs 14 residues. Germline V CDR1 and CDR2: MNHEY, SMNVEV (reference sequence). For the CDR3, the DNA is TGTGCCAGCAGTTACGGGACAATCACCGGGGAGCTGTTTTTT. It specifies CASSYGTITGELFF.

This chain's CDR3 is CASSLGQKNIQYF. The CDR3 bases are TGTGCCAGCAGCTTAGGGCAGAAAAACATTCAGTACTTC. The V gene is TRBV7-8, the J gene TRBJ2-4; D remains unclear. Trimming removed 1 base from V and 4 bases from J, with 5 bases in between. The CDR3 sequence is 13 residues long. Germline V gene data show CDR1 as SGHVS and CDR2 as FQNEAQ.

This clonotype was observed many times. This chain joins TRBV5-1 and TRBJ2-5; unclear D gene. The ends were cut back, 2 bases at V and 4 bases at J, with 9 bases in the middle. From germline, CDR1 is SGHRS and CDR2 YFSETQ. The CDR3 has 13 residues. The CDR3 DNA is TGCGCCAGCAGCTTTCGACTTAGAGAGACCCAGTACTTC. This sequence encodes CASSFRLRETQYF.